These 2 T cell receptor beta chains were sequenced from one sample in a study of neurological immune-mediated disorders (dated by TCRdb to between 2018 and 2020). Library creation used 5' RACE. The sequencing machine was an Illumina HiSeq 2500. The raw public data were reprocessed by TCRdb itself: fastp quality trimming at Q25, MiXCR clonotype calling, in-frame beta chains only. Records with the same CDR3 protein are collapsed into one entry carrying the most frequent genes and DNA. This sample is represented by about 92,000 distinct CDR3 sequences; around 3.6% of them were singletons. The top ten clones comprise less than 3% of the sample. Sequenced material: PBMCs. These receptors all come from a woman in her 50s with multiple sclerosis.

This clonotype was recorded at least ten times. This rearrangement joins TRBV7-9 to TRBJ1-6; 12 nucleotides agree with TRBD1. Trimming cost V 6 bases and J 9 bases; bases outside gene matches: 9. CDR3 length: 16 residues. The germline gives CDR1 SEHNR, CDR2 FQNEAQ (reference sequence). CDR3 DNA: TGTGCCAGCAGAGCCGGGACAGGGGGCAGTGGTTCACCCCTCCACTTT. Its protein is CASRAGTGGSGSPLHF.

Points on this clonotype: The junction and the germline gene differ at one end; a read error may be behind it. The rearrangement joins TRBV5-6 to TRBJ2-7, with D perhaps matching TRBD1 or TRBD2 (6 bases each). Looked up from germline, CDR1 is SGHDT and CDR2 is YYEEEE. The CDR3 has 12 residues. The CDR3 DNA is TGTGACAGCAGCTTAGGGGGGTACGAGCAGTACTTC. As protein: CDSSLGGYEQYF.